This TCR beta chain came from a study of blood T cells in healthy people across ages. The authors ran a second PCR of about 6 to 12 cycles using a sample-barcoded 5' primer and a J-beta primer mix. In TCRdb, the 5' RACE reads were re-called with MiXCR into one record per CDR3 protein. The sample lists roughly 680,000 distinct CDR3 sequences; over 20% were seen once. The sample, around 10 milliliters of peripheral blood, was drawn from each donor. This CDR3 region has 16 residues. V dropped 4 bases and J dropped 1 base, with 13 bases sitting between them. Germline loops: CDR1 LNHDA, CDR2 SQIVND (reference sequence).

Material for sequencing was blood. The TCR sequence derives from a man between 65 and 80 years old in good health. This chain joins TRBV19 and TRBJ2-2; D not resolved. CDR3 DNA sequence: TGTGCCAGTAGTACGGTGCAGAACCTGAACACCGGGGAGCTGTTTTTT. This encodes CASSTVQNLNTGELFF.